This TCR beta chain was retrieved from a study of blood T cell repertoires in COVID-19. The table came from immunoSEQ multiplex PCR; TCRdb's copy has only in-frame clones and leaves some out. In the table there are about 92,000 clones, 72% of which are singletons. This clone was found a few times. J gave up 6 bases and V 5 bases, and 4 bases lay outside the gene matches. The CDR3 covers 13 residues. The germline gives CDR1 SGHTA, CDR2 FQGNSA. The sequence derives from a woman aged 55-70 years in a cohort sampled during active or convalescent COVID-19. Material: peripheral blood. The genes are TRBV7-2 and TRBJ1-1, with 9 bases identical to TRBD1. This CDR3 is CASSLTGGSEAFF. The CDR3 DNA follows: TGTGCCAGCAGCCTGACAGGGGGGTCTGAAGCTTTCTTT.